These 26 T cell receptor beta chains were all obtained from the same sample, sequenced in a study of regulatory T cells in long-lasting Graves disease. Researchers made TCR beta libraries by using iRepertoire HTBI primers and running Arm-PCR on CDR3 regions. TCRdb reprocessed the multiplex PCR reads via MiXCR and lists one record per CDR3 protein. Of a few hundred thousand distinct CDR3 sequences in the sample, 15% to 20% are singletons; the top ten hold around 13%. Time point: newly diagnosed GD, antithyroid drugs for less than 3 months. The TCR library was prepared using RNA isolated from PBMCs. The sample was also reused in another study, on T cells in Graves' hyperthyroidism and ophthalmopathy.

Source: peripheral blood mononuclear cells (PBMCs), taken at new diagnosis, from a patient treated with antithyroid drugs. These receptors were taken from a woman aged 25 to 39 with Graves disease.

This clonotype was found many times. The chain employs TRBV20-1 and TRBJ2-5; D perhaps matches TRBD1 (5 bases). There are 12 residues in the CDR3. Germline V gene sequence: CDR1 DFQATT, CDR2 SNEGSKA (reference sequence). Trimming stripped 6 bases from V and 4 bases from J, with 12 bases between. The CDR3 is CSASRQIETQYF. The CDR3 region has the DNA TGCAGTGCCAGTCGACAGATAGAGACCCAGTACTTC.

The rearrangement joins TRBV11-2 to TRBJ2-7, with TRBD2 matching over 9 bases. J gave up 4 bases and V 0 bases, and 4 bases lay outside the gene matches. This CDR3 has 15 residues. The germline V gene has CDR1 SGHAT and CDR2 FQNNGV. For the CDR3, the DNA is TGTGCCAGCAGCTTAGATCCTAGCGGGGTTTACGAGCAGTACTTC. This gives the protein CASSLDPSGVYEQYF.

This clonotype was picked up many times. This chain joins TRBV6-1 and TRBJ2-2; D is undetermined. CDR1 MNHNS and CDR2 SASEGT come from the germline V gene. The CDR3 sequence is 12 residues long. Trimming took 0 bases from V and 6 from J, leaving 2 bases between them. For the CDR3, the DNA is TGTGCCAGCAGTGAAGCGCCCGGGGAGCTGTTTTTT. Translating it yields CASSEAPGELFF.

This clonotype was detected ten times or more. The V call is TRBV20-1, the J call TRBJ1-1, with D perhaps matching TRBD1 (6 bases). The germline V and J ends were trimmed by 6 bases and 5 bases, with 10 bases remaining between them. CDR3 size: 11 residues. Germline lookup yields CDR1 DFQATT and CDR2 SNEGSKA (reference sequence). The CDR3: CSAHRATEAFF. The CDR3 nucleotides read TGCAGTGCCCACAGGGCAACTGAAGCTTTCTTT.

This clonotype occurred many times. The V gene is TRBV20-1, the J gene TRBJ2-2; TRBD1 might be the D (5 bases). Germline-derived CDR1 and CDR2 are DFQATT and SNEGSKA (reference sequence). There are 12 residues in the CDR3. The CDR3 reads CAPQGRNGELFF. CDR3 bases: TGCGCCCCTCAGGGCCGTAACGGGGAGCTGTTTTTT.

In its sample, this clonotype was seen a few times. The CDR3 sequence: CASIEGQNLPGELFF. In nucleotides, the CDR3 is TGTGCCAGCATTGAAGGACAGAATCTACCCGGGGAGCTGTTTTTT. This chain uses TRBV6-2 or TRBV6-3 with TRBJ2-2; D might be TRBD1 (6 bases). CDR3 length: 15 residues. Trimming removed 7 bases from V and 6 bases from J, with 18 bases in between. Germline V gene sequence: CDR1 MNHEY, CDR2 SVGEGT.

This clonotype came up many times. The chain is built from TRBV7-3 and TRBJ2-5; TRBD2 agrees at 7 bases. The CDR3 has 13 residues. Germline V gene sequence: CDR1 SGHTA, CDR2 FQGTGA. Unmatched junction bases numbered 2, after V lost 4 bases and J lost 3 bases. CDR3 bases: TGTGCCAGCAGCTCACGGGGGGAAGAGACCCAGTACTTC. Translation gives CASSSRGEETQYF.

This sequence joins TRBV20-1 and TRBJ1-1, with TRBD1 matching over 9 bases. The V segment lost 0 bases and the J segment 6 bases; nucleotides outside the gene matches: 8. Per germline, CDR1 DFQATT and CDR2 SNEGSKA (reference sequence). CDR3 length: 15 amino acids. CDR3 in DNA: TGCAGTGCTAGAGATAGGGGGACAGGGAGGGCTGAAGCTTTCTTT. Its translation: CSARDRGTGRAEAFF.

This clonotype was found a few times. This chain links TRBV29-1 with TRBJ1-5, with D uncertain. Looked up from germline, CDR1 is SQVTM and CDR2 is ANQGSEA. V was pared by 4 bases and J by 1 base, with 5 bases between. The CDR3 contains 12 residues. CDR3 region: CSVAGSNQPQHF. DNA for the CDR3: TGCAGCGTTGCCGGGAGCAATCAGCCCCAGCATTTT.

The chain couples TRBV2 to TRBJ1-4; D is unresolved. The CDR3 spans 14 residues. V shed 8 bases and J shed 9 bases, with 19 bases lying between them. The germline V gene has CDR1 SNHLY and CDR2 FYNNEI. The CDR3 sequence is CASRRGPELQKLFF. CDR3 DNA: TGTGCCAGCCGACGGGGTCCGGAGCTGCAAAAACTGTTTTTT.

This clonotype was seen many times. This chain links TRBV20-1 with TRBJ2-7, with 9 bases lining up with TRBD1. Trimming removed 1 base from V and 6 bases from J; junction bases left unmatched: 4. Germline CDR1 DFQATT, CDR2 SNEGSKA (reference sequence). The CDR3 extends over 13 amino acids. This CDR3 is CSARGATGGEQYF. For the CDR3, the DNA is TGCAGTGCTAGAGGGGCGACAGGGGGCGAGCAGTACTTC.

CDR3 loop: CASRPGTSGGRSSYNEQFF. CDR3 coding DNA: TGTGCCAGCAGGCCGGGGACTAGCGGGGGGCGGAGCTCCTACAATGAGCAGTTCTTC. The V and J genes are TRBV6-1 and TRBJ2-1, with 15 bases matching TRBD2. This CDR3 contains 19 residues. Trimming removed 6 bases from V and 0 bases from J; junction bases left unmatched: 9. Germline-derived CDR1 and CDR2 are MNHNS and SASEGT.

The chain links TRBV10-3 to TRBJ2-2; no clear D gene. This CDR3 is built from 15 residues. Looked up from germline, CDR1 is ENHRY and CDR2 is SYGVKD. V lost 6 bases and J 1 base, leaving 12 bases between the germline ends. CDR3 region: CAIRRDWQNTGELFF. The CDR3 bases are TGTGCCATCAGGAGAGACTGGCAGAACACCGGGGAGCTGTTTTTT.

V usage is TRBV24-1 and J usage is TRBJ2-1; the match to TRBD1 covers 7 bases. This CDR3 has 14 residues. The V gene end was trimmed by 3 bases and the J gene end by 7 bases; junction bases not matched to a gene: 5. Looked up from germline, CDR1 is KGHDR and CDR2 is SFDVKD. CDR3 bases: TGTGCCACCAGTGATCGGGCGACAGGGAATGAGCAGTTCTTC. Residues: CATSDRATGNEQFF.

This clonotype was seen ten or more times. The chain joins TRBV12-3 or TRBV12-4 to TRBJ1-1; perhaps TRBD1 as D (5 bases). Trimming cost V 5 bases and J 5 bases, with 9 bases left between them. The CDR3 covers 12 residues. The CDR3 DNA sequence: TGTGCCAGCAGTCCCGCAGGGACTGAAGCTTTCTTT. Protein sequence: CASSPAGTEAFF.

This clonotype was found many times. V gene TRBV19 combines with J gene TRBJ1-1; D is undetermined. The length of the CDR3 is 15 residues. V lost 5 bases, J lost 4 bases, and 17 bases lay in between. CDR1 and CDR2 (germline): LNHDA, SQIVND (reference sequence). The CDR3 is CASSYPEGGPTEAFF. In DNA, the CDR3 is TGTGCCAGTAGTTATCCCGAGGGAGGACCCACTGAAGCTTTCTTT.

This chain uses TRBV7-3 with TRBJ1-1; possibly TRBD1 for D (5 bases). The CDR3 contains 15 residues. Germline V gene lookup returns CDR1 SGHTA and CDR2 FQGTGA. Between the trimmed V and J ends, which lost 5 bases and 6 bases, there was a span of 19 bases. CDR3 residues: CASSTPAGADSEAFF. The CDR3 nucleotides are TGTGCCAGCAGCACCCCCGCCGGGGCGGACTCTGAAGCTTTCTTT. The whole variable domain, remainder taken from reference TRBV7-3 and TRBJ1-1, is GAGVSQTPSNKVTEKGKYVELRCDPISGHTALYWYRQSLGQGPEFLIYFQGTGAADDSGLPNDRFFAVRPEGSVSTLKIQRTERGDSAVYLCASSTPAGADSEAFFGQGTRLTVV.

This chain joins TRBV6-1 and TRBJ1-6; D may be TRBD1 (5 bases). Germline V gives CDR1 MNHNS, CDR2 SASEGT. V was clipped by 8 bases and J by 6 bases, with 14 bases between them. The CDR3 has 14 residues. CDR3 protein: CASGGRVSNSPLHF. The CDR3 DNA reads as TGTGCCAGCGGGGGTAGGGTATCTAATTCACCCCTCCACTTT.

There are many counts of this clonotype. This chain joins TRBV20-1 and TRBJ1-5; no clear D gene. CDR1 is DFQATT, CDR2 SNEGSKA, per germline (reference sequence). The CDR3 is 15 residues long. V was pared by 3 bases and J by 6 bases, with 18 bases between. CDR3 DNA sequence: TGCAGTGCTAGTCGAGATCCCGCTGGAGCTCAGCCCCAGCATTTT. It yields the protein CSASRDPAGAQPQHF.

At least ten counts were recorded for this clonotype. The rearrangement links TRBV24-1 to TRBJ2-3; D remains unclear. V shed 2 bases and J shed 5 bases, with 4 bases lying between them. The CDR3 is 12 amino acids. Looked up from germline, CDR1 is KGHDR and CDR2 is SFDVKD. CDR3 nucleotide sequence: TGTGCCACCAGTGATTCCGGAGATACGCAGTATTTT. It is translated as CATSDSGDTQYF.

The sample holds many counts of this clonotype. The V gene is TRBV7-2, the J gene TRBJ1-4; the D gene is possibly TRBD1 (6 bases). V lost 3 bases to trimming and J lost 2 bases, with 7 bases between them. Germline V lookup: CDR1 SGHTA, CDR2 FQGNSA. CDR3 length: 14 residues. CDR3 region: CASSLRGTNEKLFF. CDR3 in DNA: TGTGCCAGCAGCTTGAGGGGGACTAATGAAAAACTGTTTTTT.

This clonotype appeared a few times. V usage is TRBV6-1 and J usage is TRBJ1-1; D is unresolved. Trimming shortened V by 1 base and J by 0 bases, and 6 bases separated the two germline ends. There are 14 residues in the CDR3. In germline, CDR1 is MNHNS, CDR2 SASEGT. The chain's CDR3 is CASSEDRVNTEAFF. CDR3 in DNA: TGTGCCAGCAGTGAAGACAGAGTGAACACTGAAGCTTTCTTT.

This clonotype has a handful of counts. V usage is TRBV7-3 and J usage is TRBJ2-5; D possibly corresponds to TRBD1 (6 bases). Germline V gene lookup returns CDR1 SGHTA and CDR2 FQGTGA. CDR3 length: 13 residues. V was pared by 5 bases and J by 5 bases, with 12 bases between. This chain's CDR3 is CASSPMQGETQYF. The CDR3 DNA sequence: TGTGCCAGCAGCCCGATGCAGGGGGAGACCCAGTACTTC. Looking up the rest from reference TRBV7-3 and TRBJ2-5 gives the full variable domain: GAGVSQTPSNKVTEKGKYVELRCDPISGHTALYWYRQSLGQGPEFLIYFQGTGAADDSGLPNDRFFAVRPEGSVSTLKIQRTERGDSAVYLCASSPMQGETQYFGPGTRLLVL.

This clonotype turned up a few times. This may arise from a read error, as a much more abundant clone is one base away. The chain recombines TRBV2 with TRBJ2-1; D gene ambiguous. The CDR3 loop spans 12 amino acids. The germline CDR1 and CDR2 sequences are SNHLY and FYNNEI. The CDR3 loop reads CASSLSYSEQFF. Written as DNA, the CDR3 is TGTGCCAGCAGTTTATCCTACAGTGAGCAGTTCTTC.

This clonotype was seen at least ten times. V is TRBV6-5 and J is TRBJ2-2; D not resolved. The germline V and J ends were trimmed by 3 bases and 2 bases, with 10 bases remaining between them. This CDR3 comprises 15 residues. Looked up from germline, CDR1 is MNHEY and CDR2 is SVGAGI. The CDR3 sequence is CASSYYTVNTGELFF. The CDR3, as DNA: TGTGCCAGCAGTTATTACACAGTAAACACCGGGGAGCTGTTTTTT.

This clonotype was counted ten times or more. The chain recombines TRBV19 with TRBJ1-5; D gene uncertain. The germline V gene encodes CDR1 LNHDA and CDR2 SQIVND (reference sequence). V lost 4 bases, J lost 0 bases, and 7 bases lay in between. The CDR3 runs to 14 residues. The CDR3 DNA is TGTGCCAGTAGTACGTGGGCTAGCAATCAGCCCCAGCATTTT. Amino acid sequence: CASSTWASNQPQHF.